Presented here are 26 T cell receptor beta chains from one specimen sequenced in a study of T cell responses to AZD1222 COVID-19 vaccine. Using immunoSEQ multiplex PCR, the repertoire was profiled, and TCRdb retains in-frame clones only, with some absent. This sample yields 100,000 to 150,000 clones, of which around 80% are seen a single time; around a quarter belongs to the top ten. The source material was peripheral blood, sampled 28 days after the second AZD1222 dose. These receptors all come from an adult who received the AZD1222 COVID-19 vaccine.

The CDR3 DNA is TGTGCCAGCAGTTACCCTGGGACAGGGTACACCGGGGAGCTGTTTTTT. Its translation: CASSYPGTGYTGELFF. The V call is TRBV6-2 or TRBV6-3, the J call TRBJ2-2; 9 bases agree with TRBD1. Germline loops: CDR1 MNHEY, CDR2 SVGEGT. Germline trimming cut 2 bases from V and 3 bases from J; bases unmatched to any gene: 4. The CDR3 has 16 amino acids.

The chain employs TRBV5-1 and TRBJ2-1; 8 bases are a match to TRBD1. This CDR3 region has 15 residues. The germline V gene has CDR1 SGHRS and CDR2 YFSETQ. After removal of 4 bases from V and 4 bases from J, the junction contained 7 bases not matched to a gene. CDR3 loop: CASSHLTGAYNEQFF. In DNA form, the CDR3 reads TGCGCCAGCAGCCACTTGACAGGGGCTTACAATGAGCAGTTCTTC.

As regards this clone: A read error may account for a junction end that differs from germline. The CDR3 region has the DNA TGTGCTAGCAGCTTACGTAGCGGGGGGCCCCAAGAGACCCAGTACTTC. This sequence encodes CASSLRSGGPQETQYF. This chain links TRBV7-7 with TRBJ2-5, with 10 positions matching TRBD2. The germline CDR1 and CDR2 sequences are SSHAT and FNYEAQ (reference sequence). This CDR3 spans 16 amino acids. The complete variable domain, with remaining parts taken from reference TRBV7-7 and TRBJ2-5, reads GAGVSQSPRYKVTKRGQDVTLRCDPISSHATLYWYQQALGQGPEFLTYFNYEAQPDKSGLPSDRFSAERPEGSISTLTIQRTEQRDSAMYRCASSLRSGGPQETQYFGPGTRLLVL.

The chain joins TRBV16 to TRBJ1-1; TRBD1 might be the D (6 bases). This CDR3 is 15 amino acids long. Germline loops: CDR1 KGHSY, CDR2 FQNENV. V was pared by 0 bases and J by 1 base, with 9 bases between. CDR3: CASSQSFRGNTEAFF. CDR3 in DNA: TGTGCCAGCAGCCAATCCTTCAGGGGGAACACTGAAGCTTTCTTT.

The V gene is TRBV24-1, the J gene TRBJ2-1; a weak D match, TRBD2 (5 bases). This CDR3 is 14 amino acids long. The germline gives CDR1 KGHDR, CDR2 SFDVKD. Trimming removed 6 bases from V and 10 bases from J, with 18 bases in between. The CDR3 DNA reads TGTGCCACCAGTCAAGTGGGAGATGGTCTCGAGCAGTTCTTC. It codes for CATSQVGDGLEQFF.

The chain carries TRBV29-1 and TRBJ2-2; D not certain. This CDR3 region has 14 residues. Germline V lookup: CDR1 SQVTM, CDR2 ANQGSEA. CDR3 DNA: TGCATCACTTCCGGGCCAACTAACACCGGGGAGCTGTTTTTT. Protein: CITSGPTNTGELFF.

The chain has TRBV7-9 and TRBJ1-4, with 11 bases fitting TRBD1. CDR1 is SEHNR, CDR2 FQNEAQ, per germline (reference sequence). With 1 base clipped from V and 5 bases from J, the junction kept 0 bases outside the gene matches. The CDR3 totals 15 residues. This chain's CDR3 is CASSLGDRGNEKLFF. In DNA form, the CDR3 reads TGTGCCAGCAGCTTAGGGGACAGGGGGAATGAAAAACTGTTTTTT. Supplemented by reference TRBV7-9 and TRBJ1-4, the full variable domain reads DTGVSQNPRHKITKRGQNVTFRCDPISEHNRLYWYRQTLGQGPEFLTYFQNEAQLEKSRLLSDRFSAERPKGSFSTLEIQRTEQGDSAMYLCASSLGDRGNEKLFFGSGTQLSVL.

CDR3 DNA sequence: TGTGCCATCAGTGGCCTCATCCTCCGGGACAGTTTTTCCTACGAGCAGTACTTC. This gives the protein CAISGLILRDSFSYEQYF. The V gene is TRBV10-3, the J gene TRBJ2-7; 7 bases are shared with TRBD1. With V trimmed by 4 bases and J by 1 base, 16 bases remained unmatched. The CDR3 loop spans 18 amino acids. CDR1 and CDR2 (germline): ENHRY, SYGVKD.

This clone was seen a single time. The CDR3, as DNA: TGTGCCAGCAGAACCTGGGGACAGGCCGACGAGCAGTACTTC. It yields the protein CASRTWGQADEQYF. The J gene is TRBJ2-7, the V gene TRBV6-5; 8 bases match TRBD1. The V segment lost 6 bases and the J segment 5 bases; nucleotides outside the gene matches: 9. Germline-derived CDR1 and CDR2 are MNHEY and SVGAGI. This CDR3 is built from 14 residues.

Written as DNA, the CDR3 is TGTGCCAGCTCACGAACAGGGGGCCACCAAGCGGACACTGAAGCTTTCTTT. As protein: CASSRTGGHQADTEAFF. The chain carries TRBV18 and TRBJ1-1, with 9 bases identical to TRBD1. Looked up from germline, CDR1 is KGHSH and CDR2 is LQKENI. The CDR3 extends over 17 amino acids. The junction had 12 bases not matched to a gene; V was cut back by 4 bases and J by 3 bases.

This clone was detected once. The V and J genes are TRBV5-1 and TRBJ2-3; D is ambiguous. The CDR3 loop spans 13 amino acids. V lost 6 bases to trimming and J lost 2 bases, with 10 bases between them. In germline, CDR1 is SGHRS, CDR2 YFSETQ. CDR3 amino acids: CASKQRSTDTQYF. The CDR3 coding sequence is TGCGCCAGCAAGCAGCGTTCCACAGATACGCAGTATTTT.

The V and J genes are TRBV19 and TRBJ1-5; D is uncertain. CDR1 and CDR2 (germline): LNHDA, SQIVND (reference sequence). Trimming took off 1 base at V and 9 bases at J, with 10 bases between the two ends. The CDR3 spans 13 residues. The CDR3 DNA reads TGTGCCAGTAGTATAGCCCTTTCTGGGCCCCAGCATTTT. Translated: CASSIALSGPQHF.

CDR3 protein: CASSISQGELFF. The CDR3 nucleotides are TGTGCCAGTAGTATCAGTCAGGGGGAGCTGTTTTTT. The V and J genes are TRBV19 and TRBJ2-2; D is undetermined. Germline CDR1 is LNHDA and CDR2 is SQIVND (reference sequence). This CDR3 contains 12 residues. Trimming removed 3 bases at V and 8 bases at J, with 7 bases between. Together with reference TRBV19 and TRBJ2-2, the CDR3 gives the full variable domain: DGGITQSPKYLFRKEGQNVTLSCEQNLNHDAMYWYRQDPGQGLRLIYYSQIVNDFQKGDIAEGYSVSREKKESFPLTVTSAQKNPTAFYLCASSISQGELFFGEGSRLTVL.

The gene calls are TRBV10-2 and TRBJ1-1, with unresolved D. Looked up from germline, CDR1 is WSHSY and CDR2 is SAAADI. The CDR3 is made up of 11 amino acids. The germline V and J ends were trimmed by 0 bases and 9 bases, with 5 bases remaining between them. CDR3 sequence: CASSESGQAFF. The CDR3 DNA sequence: TGCGCCAGCAGTGAGTCTGGACAAGCTTTCTTT.

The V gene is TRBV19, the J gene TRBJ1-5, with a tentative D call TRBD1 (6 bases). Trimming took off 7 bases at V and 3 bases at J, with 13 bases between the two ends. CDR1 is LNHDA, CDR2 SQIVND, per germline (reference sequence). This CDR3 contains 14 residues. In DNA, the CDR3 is TGTGCCAGTACCCTACGGGACAACAATCAGCCCCAGCATTTT. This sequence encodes CASTLRDNNQPQHF. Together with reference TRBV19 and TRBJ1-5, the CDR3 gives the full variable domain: DGGITQSPKYLFRKEGQNVTLSCEQNLNHDAMYWYRQDPGQGLRLIYYSQIVNDFQKGDIAEGYSVSREKKESFPLTVTSAQKNPTAFYLCASTLRDNNQPQHFGDGTRLSIL.

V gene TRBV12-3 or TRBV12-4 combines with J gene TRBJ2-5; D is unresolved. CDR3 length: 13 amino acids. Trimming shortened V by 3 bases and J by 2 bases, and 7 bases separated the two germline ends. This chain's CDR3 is CASSLTVQETQYF. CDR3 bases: TGTGCCAGCAGTTTGACTGTTCAAGAGACCCAGTACTTC.

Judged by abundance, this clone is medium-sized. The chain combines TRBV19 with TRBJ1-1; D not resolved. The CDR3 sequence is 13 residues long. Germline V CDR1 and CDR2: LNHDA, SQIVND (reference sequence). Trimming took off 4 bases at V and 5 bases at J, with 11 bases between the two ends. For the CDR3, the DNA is TGTGCCAGTAGTACCTTCCTGGAGACTGAAGCTTTCTTT. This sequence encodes CASSTFLETEAFF.

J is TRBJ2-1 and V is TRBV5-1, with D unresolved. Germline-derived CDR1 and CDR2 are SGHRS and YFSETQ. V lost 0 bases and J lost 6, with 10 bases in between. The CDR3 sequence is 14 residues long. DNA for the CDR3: TGCGCCAGCAGCTTGGCAGGACCAGCCAATGAGCAGTTCTTC. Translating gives CASSLAGPANEQFF.

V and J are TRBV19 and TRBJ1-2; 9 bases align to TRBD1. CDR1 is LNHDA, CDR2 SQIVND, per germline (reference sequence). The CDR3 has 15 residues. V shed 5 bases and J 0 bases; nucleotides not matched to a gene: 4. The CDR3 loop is CASSPRTGANYGYTF. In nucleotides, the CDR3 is TGTGCCAGTAGTCCCCGGACAGGGGCTAACTATGGCTACACCTTC.

The CDR3 spells CASSRGQFPNTEAFF. For the CDR3, the DNA is TGTGCCAGTAGTAGAGGACAGTTCCCGAACACTGAAGCTTTCTTT. The gene calls are TRBV19 and TRBJ1-1, with a possible D match to TRBD1 (6 bases). The CDR3 has 15 residues. V lost 4 bases, J lost 1 base, and 13 bases lay in between. Germline CDR1 is LNHDA and CDR2 is SQIVND (reference sequence).

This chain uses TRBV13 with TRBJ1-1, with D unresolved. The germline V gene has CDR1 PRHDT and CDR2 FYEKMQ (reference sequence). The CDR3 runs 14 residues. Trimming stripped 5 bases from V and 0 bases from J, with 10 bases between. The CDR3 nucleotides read TGTGCCAGCAGCCCCCGCAGGATGAACACTGAAGCTTTCTTT. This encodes CASSPRRMNTEAFF. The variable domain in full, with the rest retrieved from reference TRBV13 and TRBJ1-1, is AAGVIQSPRHLIKEKRETATLKCYPIPRHDTVYWYQQGPGQDPQFLISFYEKMQSDKGSIPDRFSAQQFSDYHSELNMSSLELGDSALYFCASSPRRMNTEAFFGQGTRLTVV.

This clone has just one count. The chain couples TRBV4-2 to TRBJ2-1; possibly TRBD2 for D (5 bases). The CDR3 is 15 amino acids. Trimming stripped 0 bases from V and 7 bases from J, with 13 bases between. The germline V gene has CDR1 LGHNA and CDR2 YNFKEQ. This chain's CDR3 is CASSQDPSRGNEQFF. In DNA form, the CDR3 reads TGTGCCAGCAGCCAAGATCCGTCGCGCGGGAATGAGCAGTTCTTC.

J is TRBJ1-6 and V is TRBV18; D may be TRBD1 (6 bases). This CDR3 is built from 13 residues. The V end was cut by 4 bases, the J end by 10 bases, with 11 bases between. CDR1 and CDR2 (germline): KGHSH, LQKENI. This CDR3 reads CASSLSGESPLHF. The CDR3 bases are TGTGCCAGCTCACTCTCAGGGGAATCACCCCTCCACTTT.

DNA of the CDR3: TGTGCCAGCAGCTTAAGCGAGGGAGCTAACTATGGCTACACCTTC. Encoded protein: CASSLSEGANYGYTF. The rearrangement links TRBV7-8 to TRBJ1-2; D is unresolved. Germline V CDR1 and CDR2: SGHVS, FQNEAQ. This CDR3 spans 15 amino acids. Trimming shortened V by 2 bases and J by 0 bases, and 10 bases separated the two germline ends.

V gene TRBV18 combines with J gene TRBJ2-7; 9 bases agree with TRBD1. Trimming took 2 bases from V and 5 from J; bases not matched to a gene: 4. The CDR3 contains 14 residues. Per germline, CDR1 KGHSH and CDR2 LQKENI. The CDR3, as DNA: TGTGCCAGCTCACCATGGGGACAGGGAAACGAGCAGTACTTC. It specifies CASSPWGQGNEQYF.

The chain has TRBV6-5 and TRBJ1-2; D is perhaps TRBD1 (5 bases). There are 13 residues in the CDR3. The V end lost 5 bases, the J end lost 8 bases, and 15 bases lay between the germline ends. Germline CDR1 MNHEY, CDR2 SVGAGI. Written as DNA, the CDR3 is TGTGCCAGCAGTCCACTAACCGGGGCCGGCTACACCTTC. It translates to CASSPLTGAGYTF.